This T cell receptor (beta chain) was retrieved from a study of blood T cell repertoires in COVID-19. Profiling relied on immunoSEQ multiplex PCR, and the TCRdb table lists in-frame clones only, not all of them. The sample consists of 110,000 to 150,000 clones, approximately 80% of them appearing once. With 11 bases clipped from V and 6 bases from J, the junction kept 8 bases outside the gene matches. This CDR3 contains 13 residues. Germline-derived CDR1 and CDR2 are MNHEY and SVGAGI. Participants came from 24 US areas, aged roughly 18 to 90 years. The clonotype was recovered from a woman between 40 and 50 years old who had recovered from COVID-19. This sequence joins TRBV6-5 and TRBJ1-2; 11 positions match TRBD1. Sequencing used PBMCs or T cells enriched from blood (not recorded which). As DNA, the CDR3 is TGTGCCTATCGGGGACAGGGGGACAATGGCTACACCTTC. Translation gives CAYRGQGDNGYTF.